This T cell receptor (beta chain) is drawn from a study of T cell responses to AZD1222 COVID-19 vaccine. CDR3 length: 15 amino acids. Germline assignment: CDR1 SGHNT and CDR2 YYREEE (reference sequence). Trimming stripped 0 bases from V and 3 bases from J, with 10 bases between. Findings of the study overall: Researchers report vaccine-associated CD4 TCRs spanning spike, with dominance at 160-218 and 743-854.

Concerning this clone itself: Its target is not known.

This table comes from immunoSEQ multiplex PCR, and its TCRdb copy is limited to in-frame clones, with some not included. The data show 120,000 or so clones, with 85% to 95% seen just once and roughly 7.8% held by the top ten. The sequencing here drew on peripheral blood, taken on day 0 of AZD1222 vaccination. The clonotype was recovered from an adult in good health. V gene TRBV5-4 combines with J gene TRBJ2-1; D might be TRBD2 (7 bases). The CDR3 protein is CASSLEGGHYNEQFF. The CDR3 DNA sequence: TGTGCCAGCAGCTTGGAGGGGGGGCACTACAATGAGCAGTTCTTC.